A selection of T cell receptor beta chains follows, all from one sample in a study of post-analysis software for immune sequencing data. MiXCR, run by TCRdb on the PCR reads, gives a single entry per CDR3 protein. The repertoire holds some 190,000 distinct CDR3 sequences, with around 29% as singletons. The sequencing input was blood. Receptors were obtained from a girl aged 2-17 years with multiple sclerosis. CDR3s include the opening cysteine and the closing phenylalanine or tryptophan. The D gene is left open where the match is weak. Rows give clone size only sometimes, using once, few, many, or a class for an expanded clone.

v_gene	abundance	d_gene	j_gene	CDR3nt	CDR3aa
TRBV12-3/TRBV12-4	few	TRBD1	TRBJ2-5	TGTGCCAGCAGCCTCCAAGGGGACAGCTCTAAAGAGACCCAGTACTTC	CASSLQGDSSKETQYF
TRBV2	few	.	TRBJ1-5	TGTGCCAGCACTCAGCGAGACAGAAATCAGCCCCAGCATTTT	CASTQRDRNQPQHF
TRBV6-6	.	TRBD1	TRBJ2-5	TGTGCCGGCAGTGGGGGACAGTGGGAGACCCAGTACTTC	CAGSGGQWETQYF
TRBV25-1	.	.	TRBJ2-7	TGTGCCAGCAGTGAATTGTGGGACGGCGACGAGCAGTACTTC	CASSELWDGDEQYF
TRBV15	.	.	TRBJ1-5	TGTGCCACCAACAGAGGAGGGGATAGCAATCAGCCCCAGCATTTT	CATNRGGDSNQPQHF
TRBV5-1	.	.	TRBJ2-7	TGCGCCAGCACCGGGCGGGGCGGTACCTACGAGCAGTACTTC	CASTGRGGTYEQYF
TRBV5-1	few	.	TRBJ2-1	TGCGCCAGCAGCTTGTCACCGGGCGCCTACTACAATGAGCAGTTCTTC	CASSLSPGAYYNEQFF
TRBV28	many	.	TRBJ2-1	TGTGCCAGCAGTTTGTTCAGGGTGGGTGAGCAGTTCTTC	CASSLFRVGEQFF
TRBV15	many	.	TRBJ2-7	TGTGCCACCAGCAGAGAGGGCCACGAGCAGTACTTC	CATSREGHEQYF
TRBV2	.	TRBD2	TRBJ2-7	TGTGCCAGCAGTGAAGCGCTCGGACTAGCGTCTCTCGAGCAGTACTTC	CASSEALGLASLEQYF
TRBV14	few	.	TRBJ2-1	TGTGCCAGCAGCCAAGATCGAGGACGGCACAATGAGCAGTTCTTC	CASSQDRGRHNEQFF
TRBV28	.	.	TRBJ1-2	TGTGCCAGCAATTCCTTGGGTGGCTACACCTTC	CASNSLGGYTF
TRBV5-1	.	TRBD2	TRBJ2-3	TGCGCCAGCAGCTCGGGACTAGAGAGCACAGATACGCAGTATTTT	CASSSGLESTDTQYF
TRBV4-1	.	.	TRBJ1-2	TGCGCCAGCGATTCCCGGACGGGAAACCATAACTATGGCTACACCTTC	CASDSRTGNHNYGYTF
TRBV20-1	many	.	TRBJ1-2	TGCAGTGCTAGGGGTACGGGACTGAATATTTCTGGCTACACCTTC	CSARGTGLNISGYTF
TRBV3-1	.	TRBD1	TRBJ1-2	TGTGCCAGCAGCCAAGACCCAGGGGGCTTTGGCTACACCTTC	CASSQDPGGFGYTF
TRBV29-1	many	.	TRBJ1-1	TGCAGCGCGTTCGGGGACGTTATGAACACTGAAGCTTTCTTT	CSAFGDVMNTEAFF
TRBV28	many	TRBD2	TRBJ2-7	TGTGCCAGCAGTTTGCATAGCGGGAGGGCCTCGAGAGAGCAGTACTTC	CASSLHSGRASREQYF
TRBV5-1	.	.	TRBJ1-6	TGCGCCAGCAGCTCGACAGGAAATAATTCACCCCTCCACTTT	CASSSTGNNSPLHF
TRBV12-3/TRBV12-4	few	TRBD1	TRBJ2-6	TGTGCCAGCAGGGGACTTTCCGGGACAGGACCCGGGGCCAACGTCCTGACTTTC	CASRGLSGTGPGANVLTF
TRBV6-1	.	.	TRBJ1-5	TGTGCCAGCAGTAGAAATAATCTTAGCAATCAGCCCCAGCATTTT	CASSRNNLSNQPQHF
TRBV12-5	.	TRBD1	TRBJ2-7	TGTGCTAGTGGTTTGGTGCCAGGGGGAAACTACGAGCAATACTTC	CASGLVPGGNYEQYF
TRBV7-9	many	.	TRBJ2-5	TGTGCCAGCAGCTCAACCCTCATCCAAGAGACCCAGTACTTC	CASSSTLIQETQYF
TRBV20-1	.	.	TRBJ1-2	TGCAGTGCTAGAGATTTCCTGACAGACAGCCATGGCTACACCTTC	CSARDFLTDSHGYTF
TRBV7-3	.	.	TRBJ2-3	TGTGCCAGCAGCCCGGGGAGTAGCACAGATACGCAGTATTTT	CASSPGSSTDTQYF
TRBV5-6	few	.	TRBJ1-1	TGTGCCAGCAGCTTTGGGGGTGCGAGTGAAGCTTTCTTT	CASSFGGASEAFF
TRBV7-6	.	.	TRBJ2-7	TGTGCCAGCAGCCCCTTTCTGGGCTGGGGCTACGAGCAGTACTTC	CASSPFLGWGYEQYF
TRBV12-3/TRBV12-4	.	.	TRBJ2-2	TGTGTTTCCAAAGCCGACACCGGGGAGCTGTTTTTT	CVSKADTGELFF
TRBV5-1	many	.	TRBJ2-1	TGCGCCAGCAGCTTGGAAGGGAGTGATGAGCAGTTCTTC	CASSLEGSDEQFF
TRBV20-1	.	TRBD2	TRBJ2-1	TGCAGTGCTACCGGACTAGCGGGACTCTGGAATGAGCAGTTCTTC	CSATGLAGLWNEQFF
TRBV7-9	many	TRBD2	TRBJ2-3	TGTGCCAGCAGCTTTTTCCAAACTAGCGGGAGTCCAGATACGCAGTATTTT	CASSFFQTSGSPDTQYF
TRBV7-9	many	.	TRBJ2-5	TGTGCCAGCAGACCCAAGCCCGGTGGGGTCAAGGAGACCCAGTACTTC	CASRPKPGGVKETQYF
TRBV28	.	TRBD2	TRBJ2-1	TGTGCCAGCAGTTGGACTAGCGAGTACGGGGAGACCCAGTTCTTC	CASSWTSEYGETQFF
TRBV5-1	many	.	TRBJ2-3	TGCGCCAGCAGCCGAGGTAACTCTGGGGATACGCAGTATTTT	CASSRGNSGDTQYF
TRBV2	few	.	TRBJ1-5	TGTGCCAGTTGGACGGGTAGCAATCAGCCCCAGCATTTT	CASWTGSNQPQHF
TRBV20-1	.	.	TRBJ2-5	TGCAGTAACCGTTGGGCGGACCAAGAGACCCAGTACTTC	CSNRWADQETQYF
TRBV20-1	.	.	TRBJ1-6	TGCAGTGCTAGAGATACGGGGGTCGGGGGTTATAATTCACCCCTCCACTTT	CSARDTGVGGYNSPLHF
TRBV7-2	many	.	TRBJ1-2	TGTGCCAGCAGTATGGGGAACTATGGCTACACCTTC	CASSMGNYGYTF
TRBV7-3	many	TRBD2	TRBJ2-7	TGTGCCAGCAGCCCAAAGCCGAGACTAGCGGGCAGCTCCTACGAGCAGTACTTC	CASSPKPRLAGSSYEQYF
TRBV12-3/TRBV12-4	many	TRBD1	TRBJ2-7	TGTGCCAGCAGTCCCGGACAGGGTGCTTCCTACGAGCAGTACTTC	CASSPGQGASYEQYF
TRBV12-3/TRBV12-4	few	.	TRBJ1-6	TGTGCCAGCAGTCCCTCGGACCCGGAACCCCCCCACTTT	CASSPSDPEPPHF
TRBV15	many	TRBD2	TRBJ2-2	TGTGCCACCAGCAGAGGTTGGGGGGGGAACACCGGGGAGCTGTTTTTT	CATSRGWGGNTGELFF
TRBV4-1	many	.	TRBJ2-7	TGCGCCAGCAGCCAAGCCGCGGGACAATCCTACGAGCAGTACTTC	CASSQAAGQSYEQYF
TRBV12-3/TRBV12-4	many	.	TRBJ1-2	TGTGCCAGCAGTTACAGGACCTCTTATGGCTACACCTTC	CASSYRTSYGYTF
TRBV29-1	.	TRBD1	TRBJ2-7	TGCAGCGTTGGGAGGTCGACAGGGGGCTCCTACGAGCAGTACTTC	CSVGRSTGGSYEQYF
TRBV28	few	.	TRBJ1-1	TGTGCCAGCAGAGGCAACAGGAGGAACACTGAAGCTTTCTTT	CASRGNRRNTEAFF
TRBV5-5	.	.	TRBJ2-2	TGTGCCAGCAGCTTGGCGGGCACCGGGGAGCTGTTTTTT	CASSLAGTGELFF
TRBV20-1	.	TRBD2	TRBJ2-5	TGCGCTAGCGGGAGGTACCAAGAGACCCAGTACTTC	CASGRYQETQYF
TRBV29-1	many	.	TRBJ2-1	TGCAGCGCACACATCAATTGGAGCTCCTACAATGAGCAGTTCTTC	CSAHINWSSYNEQFF
TRBV24-1	.	.	TRBJ2-3	TGTGCCACCAGTGAGCGGGGGCCAGATACGCAGTATTTT	CATSERGPDTQYF
TRBV18	many	TRBD1	TRBJ2-3	TGTGCCAGCTCACCAAGGACAGGGAGCACAGATACGCAGTATTTT	CASSPRTGSTDTQYF
TRBV20-1	many	.	TRBJ2-7	TGCAGTGCTAGAGGCGACCTAGCAGGGGAGGGAAGCTCCTACGAGCAGTACTTC	CSARGDLAGEGSSYEQYF
TRBV6-1	many	.	TRBJ2-1	TGTGCCAGCTTAGCGGAGCCCAGCAATGAGCAGTTCTTC	CASLAEPSNEQFF
TRBV20-1	many	.	TRBJ2-3	TGCAGTACCGGGCCTGTCACAGATACGCAGTATTTT	CSTGPVTDTQYF
TRBV28	few	TRBD2	TRBJ2-2	TGTGCCAGCCGGAGCGGGAGCCTCAACACCGGGGAGCTGTTTTTT	CASRSGSLNTGELFF